This T cell receptor beta chain was retrieved from a study of PD-L1 blockade in urothelial cancer. As for the study in general: Enrolled patients had been treated previously with 0 to 3 chemotherapy regimens. Samples came from 3 weeks, at the second dose, and 6 weeks into treatment.

Study results and limitations: Clonality of blood TCR below the median before treatment predicted better survival. Blood clones associated with the tumor expanded more at 3 weeks in durable-benefit patients.

Time point meaning: peripheral blood 6 weeks after treatment start. Generated by immunoSEQ multiplex PCR, the TCRdb table keeps only in-frame clones and is missing some. Of about 45,000 clones in the sample, roughly four fifths were seen once. With respect to this clone: What it recognizes is unknown.

The V segment lost 3 bases and the J segment 0 bases; nucleotides outside the gene matches: 3. The CDR3 consists of 16 residues. Germline V gives CDR1 MNHNS, CDR2 SASEGT. This receptor was obtained from a man aged 55 to 70 with urothelial cancer. The material sequenced was PBMCs, taken around atezolizumab (anti-PD-L1) treatment. The genes are TRBV6-1 and TRBJ2-2; TRBD1 matches 8 bases. CDR3 nucleotides: TGTGCCAGCAGTGATCCAGGGGGCGCGAACACCGGGGAGCTGTTTTTT. Encoded protein: CASSDPGGANTGELFF.